This TCR beta chain was sequenced in a study of shared clonotypes between healthy human individuals. Findings and caveats of the study: Naive CD4 clonotypes overlapped across a handful of donors at roughly 5.1%.

Here immunoSEQ multiplex PCR was the method, and the copy in TCRdb shows in-frame clones only, minus some. The profile shows millions of clones, about 95% of them singletons. A word on this clone: Its antigen is not identified.

The naive CD8 population came from CD45RO-negative cells selected for CCR7, without terminally differentiated effector memory CD45RA+ cells. V lost 4 bases to trimming and J lost 3 bases; unmatched junction nucleotides: 9. The CDR3 extends over 17 amino acids. The receptor was derived from a man aged 18-30 years in good health. The V gene is TRBV5-3, the J gene TRBJ2-7; TRBD2 matches at 14 bases. TRBV5-3 is marked as an open reading frame, function uncertain. Sequencing was carried out using naive CD8+ T cells sorted from blood. The CDR3 DNA is TGTGCCAGAAGCGACGGACTAGCGGGGGGTTCATACTACGAGCAGTACTTC. Residues: CARSDGLAGGSYYEQYF.